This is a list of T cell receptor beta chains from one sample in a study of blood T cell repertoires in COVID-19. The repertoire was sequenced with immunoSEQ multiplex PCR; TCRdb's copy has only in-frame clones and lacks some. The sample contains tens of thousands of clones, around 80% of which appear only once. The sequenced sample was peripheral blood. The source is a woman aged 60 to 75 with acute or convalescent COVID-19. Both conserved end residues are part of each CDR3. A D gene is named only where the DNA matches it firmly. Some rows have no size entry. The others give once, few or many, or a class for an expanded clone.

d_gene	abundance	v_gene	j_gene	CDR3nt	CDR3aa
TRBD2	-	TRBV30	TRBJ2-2	TGTGCCTGGAGAGCGGGGGGCCAGAACACCGGGGAGCTGTTTTTT	CAWRAGGQNTGELFF
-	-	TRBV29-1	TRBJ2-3	TGCAGCGCCACCACGGACAGCTCCCCGCAGTATTTT	CSATTDSSPQYF
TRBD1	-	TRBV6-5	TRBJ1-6	TGTGCCAGCAGTTACTCCCGGGACAGGGTATCCTCACCCCTCCACTTT	CASSYSRDRVSSPLHF
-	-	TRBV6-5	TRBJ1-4	TGTGCCAGCAGTTACTCCATGAGCGGGGGCTCCGAAAAACTGTTTTTT	CASSYSMSGGSEKLFF
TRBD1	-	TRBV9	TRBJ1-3	TGTGCCAGCAGCGCTTTCGACAGGGGGGGAAACACCATATATTTT	CASSAFDRGGNTIYF
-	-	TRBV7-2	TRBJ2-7	TGTGCCAGCAGCTTGAACAGAATCTACGAGCAGTACTTC	CASSLNRIYEQYF
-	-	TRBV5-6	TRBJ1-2	TGTGCCAGCAGCTTGGGACAGGAACCCTATGGCTACACCTTC	CASSLGQEPYGYTF
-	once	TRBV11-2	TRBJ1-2	TGTGCCAGCAGCCCACAGGACGGCGCAAGCGGCTACACCTTC	CASSPQDGASGYTF
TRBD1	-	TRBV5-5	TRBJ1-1	TGTGCCAGCAGCTGGGACAGGGGGGTGAACACTGAAGCTTTCTTT	CASSWDRGVNTEAFF
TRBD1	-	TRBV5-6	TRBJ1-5	TGTGCCAGCAGCTTGTCCCTCCCGGCCAGGGGGCATCAGCCCCAGCATTTT	CASSLSLPARGHQPQHF
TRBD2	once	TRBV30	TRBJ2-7	TGTGCCTGGAGCGACTTAGCGGGGAACTACGAGCAGTACTTC	CAWSDLAGNYEQYF
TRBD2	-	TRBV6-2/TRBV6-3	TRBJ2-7	TGTGCCAGCAGTTACCAAAGACCGACTAGCGGGGCGACCTACGAGCAGTACTTC	CASSYQRPTSGATYEQYF
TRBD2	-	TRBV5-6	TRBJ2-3	TGTGCCAGCAGCTTTAGACTAGCGGGGGGGAACACAGATACGCAGTATTTT	CASSFRLAGGNTDTQYF
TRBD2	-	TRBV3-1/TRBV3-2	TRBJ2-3	TGTGCCAGCAGCCAAGGGACTAGTCTCACAGATACGCAGTATTTT	CASSQGTSLTDTQYF
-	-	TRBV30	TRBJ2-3	TGTGCCTGGAGTGTAATATCACTGGATACGCAGTATTTT	CAWSVISLDTQYF
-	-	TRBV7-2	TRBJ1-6	TGTGCCAGCAGCGCGGAATTTTATAATTCACCCCTCCACTTT	CASSAEFYNSPLHF
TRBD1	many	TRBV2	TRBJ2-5	TGTGCCAGCAGTCCTGACAGGGGGCTACAAGAGACCCAGTACTTC	CASSPDRGLQETQYF
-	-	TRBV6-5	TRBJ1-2	TGTGCCAGCTGTAGACAGAGACAGGTGAACTATGGCTACACCTTC	CASCRQRQVNYGYTF
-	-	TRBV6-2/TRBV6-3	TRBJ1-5	TGTGCCAGCAGTTCCAGGATTGATCAGCCCCAGCATTTT	CASSSRIDQPQHF
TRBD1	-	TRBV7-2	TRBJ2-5	TGTGCCAGCAGCATAACCGGGACAGGCCAAGAGACCCAGTACTTC	CASSITGTGQETQYF
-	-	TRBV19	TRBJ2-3	TGTGCCAGTAGTATGCGAAGGACTAACCGAGACTTAACTAGCACAGATACGCAGTATTTT	CASSMRRTNRDLTSTDTQYF
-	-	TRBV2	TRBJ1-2	TGTGCCAGCAGTGAACGGGGGTCCAGCGGCTACACCTTC	CASSERGSSGYTF
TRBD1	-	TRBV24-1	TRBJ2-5	TGTGCCACCAGTGATTTGAAGACAGGGGTTGAGACCCAGTACTTC	CATSDLKTGVETQYF
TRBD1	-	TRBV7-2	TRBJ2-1	TGTGCCAGCAGCTTAGGTCAGGGGGATGAGCAGTTCTTC	CASSLGQGDEQFF
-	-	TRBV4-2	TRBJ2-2	TGTGCCAGCAGCCACCACCTCCTGACCCCTAGCTTCTCCGGGGAGCTGTTTTTT	CASSHHLLTPSFSGELFF
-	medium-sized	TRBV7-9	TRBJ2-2	TGTGCCAGCAGGATCAGGGAACCTAACACCGGGGAGCTGTTTTTT	CASRIREPNTGELFF
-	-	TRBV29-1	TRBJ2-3	TGCAGCGTTGAAGCGACGGTTCTAGCGAAAACGCAGTATTTT	CSVEATVLAKTQYF
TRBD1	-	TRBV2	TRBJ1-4	TGTGCCAGCAAGGACCGGACAGGCGCAGAAAAACTGTTTTTT	CASKDRTGAEKLFF
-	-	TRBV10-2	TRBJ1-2	TGCGCCAGCAGTGACAGTCCTAACTATGGCTACACCTTC	CASSDSPNYGYTF
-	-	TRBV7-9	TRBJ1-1	TGTGCCAGCTCAAACGGCAGGGCTAACACTGAAGCTTTCTTT	CASSNGRANTEAFF
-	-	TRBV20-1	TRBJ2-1	TGCAGTGCTAGTAGGGACACCTTCTCCTACAATGAGCAGTTCTTC	CSASRDTFSYNEQFF
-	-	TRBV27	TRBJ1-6	TGTGCCAGCAGCCGTAGAGGGGACTCCACGAGCTCCTATAATTCACCCCTCCACTTT	CASSRRGDSTSSYNSPLHF
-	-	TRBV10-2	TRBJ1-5	TGCGCCAGCAGTGAGTCGACGGGTTCTGGCAATCAGCCCCAGCATTTT	CASSESTGSGNQPQHF
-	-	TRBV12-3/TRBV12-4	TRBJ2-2	TGTGCCAGCAGTTTAGGAGGAGGGCTAGAGCTGTTTTTT	CASSLGGGLELFF
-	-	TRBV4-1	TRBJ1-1	TGCGCCAGCAGCCCAAGTGGAGCTAACACTGAAGCTTTCTTT	CASSPSGANTEAFF
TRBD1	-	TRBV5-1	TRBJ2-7	TGCGCCAGCAGCTTCCGTGACAGGGGCACCTACGAGCAGTACTTC	CASSFRDRGTYEQYF